The entry that follows covers one T cell receptor (beta chain) sequence. This sample is part of a study of cytomegalovirus exposure and HLA in healthy donors. 13 Jbeta primers and 60 Vbeta primers were used for the PCR. Only in-frame clones appear in the TCRdb table, and some are missing; sequencing was by immunoSEQ multiplex PCR. The sample records under 200,000 clones, over 75% being singletons. V lost 4 bases to trimming and J lost 5 bases, with 11 bases between them. Looked up from germline, CDR1 is MNHEY and CDR2 is SVGAGI. The CDR3 is made up of 13 amino acids. Material: PBMCs. The TCR originated in a woman aged 45-65 years in good health and CMV-seronegative. The chain recombines TRBV6-5 with TRBJ2-5, with D perhaps TRBD2 (5 bases). This CDR3 reads CASSSPGEETQYF. Here the CDR3 DNA reads TGTGCCAGCAGTTCCCCCGGGGAGGAGACCCAGTACTTC.